One and the same sample provided the 4 T cell receptor beta chains below, sequenced in a study of T cells after yellow fever vaccination. TCRdb itself ran the 5' RACE reads through MiXCR, one entry per CDR3 protein. The table shows a few hundred thousand distinct CDR3 sequences, with approximately 4% occurring only once. Sequencing was performed on PBMCs, taken 5 days after the yellow fever booster vaccination. These receptors all come from a man aged 18 to 30 who received the YFV17D yellow fever vaccine.

This clonotype was picked up a small number of times. This sequence joins TRBV4-3 and TRBJ2-1, with 11 bases matching TRBD1. CDR3 length: 14 residues. Per the germline V gene, CDR1 is LGHNA and CDR2 is YSLEER. Trimming cost V 5 bases and J 7 bases; bases outside gene matches: 4. The CDR3 reads CASSSGQGANEQFF. The CDR3 DNA reads TGCGCCAGCAGCTCAGGACAGGGGGCAAATGAGCAGTTCTTC.

This clonotype was counted ten times or more. The V and J genes are TRBV9 and TRBJ2-4, with 7 bases that match TRBD1. CDR3 length equals 14 residues. The J segment lost 5 bases and the V segment lost 5 bases, leaving 7 bases of the junction unmatched. Germline CDR1 SGDLS, CDR2 YYNGEE. The CDR3 bases are TGTGCCAGCAGGATTGACAGGGTTGAAAACATTCAGTACTTC. It codes for CASRIDRVENIQYF.

J is TRBJ2-5 and V is TRBV5-1; 8 nucleotides match TRBD1. Germline loops: CDR1 SGHRS, CDR2 YFSETQ. Germline trimming cut 3 bases from V and 3 bases from J; bases unmatched to any gene: 1. The CDR3 has 13 residues. The CDR3 bases are TGCGCCAGCAGCTGGACAGGGAAAGAGACCCAGTACTTC. Amino acids: CASSWTGKETQYF.

This clonotype was picked up a small number of times. The chain joins TRBV7-9 to TRBJ2-5, with D perhaps being TRBD1 or TRBD2 (5 bases each). This CDR3 has 15 amino acids. Trimming cost V 1 base and J 1 base, with 10 bases left between them. Per germline, CDR1 SEHNR and CDR2 FQNEAQ (reference sequence). The CDR3 bases are TGTGCCAGCAGCTTAGTAGGGGAGTTCCAAGAGACCCAGTACTTC. Its protein product is CASSLVGEFQETQYF.